This T cell receptor beta chain was sequenced in a study of spatial heterogeneity in lung cancer (dated by TCRdb to about 2019). About the investigation overall: Samples were obtained from 72 patients with early-stage, untreated non-small cell lung cancer from the lung TRACERx cohort. Beta-chain transcripts were consistently detected in greater numbers than alpha-chain transcripts, which likely reflects a higher abundance of beta-chain transcripts. In the raw uncorrected reads, each unique combination of TCR and UMI appeared on average more than ten times. Follow-up PBMC samples were sequenced whenever available, with the median time to follow-up being two to three years after resection. Both alpha and beta chains were TCR-sequenced in samples taken at surgery, namely 220 tumor regions, under 80 matched nontumor lung samples and a few dozen PBMC samples. Nonsynonymous mutation counts, determined by whole-exome sequencing of tumor tissue, were related to features of the TCR repertoire. The study quantitatively compared TCR alpha and beta repertoires across multiple tumor regions, matched nontumor lung and blood in non-small cell lung cancer. General findings and caveats noted by the study authors: Ubiquitous expanded tumor TCRs were found in blood more often at tumor resection than at routine follow-up. Only around 15 patients were included in the comparisons of baseline and follow-up blood repertoires. Confirming at a functional level the hypothesis that regional TCRs recognize regional mutations was considered to require additional single-cell paired TCR alpha and beta sequencing.

Spanning cysteine to phenylalanine, the CDR3 consists of 13 amino acids. This entry keeps only the CDR3 DNA: 39 bases, framed from base 1. Cut back by 3 bases and 0 bases, the V and J ends lie 8 bases apart. Looking up the germline V gene (reference sequence) yields CDR1 DFQATT and CDR2 SNEGSKA. Explained via the paper, the time point label denotes: blood at routine non-recurrence follow-up after resection. TCR sequencing used whole RNA extracted from tumor and nontumor lung tissue, or from cryopreserved PBMC samples, without cell sorting. Only patients for whom sufficient RNA was available from at least two tumor regions were selected for TCR sequencing. On this clonotype itself: Its antigen is unknown. Base qualities are not recorded, but no much larger clone differs from it by a single base.

Library preparation was by 5' RACE. Sequencing was performed on a NextSeq 500. In the TCR library protocol, a unique molecular identifier was attached to each TCR cDNA molecule so that PCR and sequencing errors could be corrected. In the paper's pipeline: Decombinator tools were used for TCR identification, UMI-based error correction and CDR3 extraction. Expanded TCRs were defined as those above a frequency of 2 per 1,000, corresponding to the top 1% of the tumor frequency distribution. Renyi diversity was computed with the R vegan package after each repertoire had been subsampled 100 times to 5,000 TCRs. To build CDR3 similarity networks, amino acid triplet string-kernel similarity was used, and CDR3s were connected when their pairwise similarity was above 0.82. TCRdb applied fastp at Q25 and MiXCR to the public reads, then kept only in-frame beta chains. A single entry per CDR3 protein holds the most common genes and DNA from its merged rows. None of the V and J calls come from the authors' own analysis; TCRdb made them. In all, the sample holds around 45,000 distinct CDR3 sequences, and around 21% of those were seen once. Less than 9% of the sample is held by the ten biggest clonotypes.

The sample in question was PBMCs, obtained at follow-up. This clonotype was obtained from a female donor with early-stage non-small cell lung cancer. The sequence joins TRBV20-1 to TRBJ1-1; the D region possibly corresponds to TRBD1 (5 bases align). CDR3 loop: CSASRDLNTEAFF. The nucleotides are TGCAGTGCTAGCCGGGACCTGAACACTGAAGCTTTCTTT.